Listed below are T cell receptor beta chains from one sample, sequenced in a study of blood T cell repertoires in COVID-19. The table came from immunoSEQ multiplex PCR; TCRdb's copy has only in-frame clones and leaves some out. This sample yields around 380,000 clones, of which more than 75% are seen a single time; roughly 1.2% belongs to the top ten. Source material: peripheral blood. The receptor source for this set is a human donor with acute or convalescent COVID-19. The donor label of this sample is uncertain. CDR3s include the opening cysteine and the closing phenylalanine or tryptophan. Fields, in order: clone size, J gene, D gene, V gene, CDR3 DNA, CDR3 protein. D genes are given only for firm matches. Some rows have no size entry. The others give once, few or many, or a class for an expanded clone.

abundance: NA; j_gene: TRBJ2-7; d_gene: NA; v_gene: TRBV7-9; CDR3nt: TGTGCCAGCAGCGCACCGGGACTGTCCTACGAGCAGTACTTC; CDR3aa: CASSAPGLSYEQYF
abundance: NA; j_gene: TRBJ1-1; d_gene: NA; v_gene: TRBV11-2; CDR3nt: TGTGCCAGCAGCTCAGGGCATGGGTTAGATGAAGCTTTCTTT; CDR3aa: CASSSGHGLDEAFF
abundance: NA; j_gene: TRBJ1-5; d_gene: NA; v_gene: TRBV4-2; CDR3nt: TGTGCCAGCAGCCAAGCGTGGGCAGGGTATCAGCCCCAGCATTTT; CDR3aa: CASSQAWAGYQPQHF
abundance: NA; j_gene: TRBJ2-7; d_gene: NA; v_gene: TRBV5-4; CDR3nt: TGTGCCAGCAGCTTGGGGCTAGCCGTGACCTACGAGCAGTACTTC; CDR3aa: CASSLGLAVTYEQYF
abundance: NA; j_gene: TRBJ1-2; d_gene: TRBD1; v_gene: TRBV10-3; CDR3nt: TGTGCCATCAGTGAGACAGGGGGCTATGGCTACACCTTC; CDR3aa: CAISETGGYGYTF
abundance: once; j_gene: TRBJ2-1; d_gene: TRBD2; v_gene: TRBV19; CDR3nt: TGTGCCAGTACCTCCGAGGGACTAGGGAACAATGAGCAGTTCTTC; CDR3aa: CASTSEGLGNNEQFF
abundance: NA; j_gene: TRBJ2-3; d_gene: NA; v_gene: TRBV11-2; CDR3nt: TGTGCCAGCAGCCCTCCCGGAGATACGCAGTATTTT; CDR3aa: CASSPPGDTQYF
abundance: NA; j_gene: TRBJ1-2; d_gene: TRBD1; v_gene: TRBV6-5; CDR3nt: TGTGCCAGCAGTTACTCGAACAGGGGGAAGGGTGGCTACACCTTC; CDR3aa: CASSYSNRGKGGYTF
abundance: few; j_gene: TRBJ1-1; d_gene: NA; v_gene: TRBV11-2; CDR3nt: TGTGCCAGCAGCTCACAGACAGCGGGAGCGGTTGAAGCTTTCTTT; CDR3aa: CASSSQTAGAVEAFF
abundance: NA; j_gene: TRBJ2-7; d_gene: NA; v_gene: TRBV9; CDR3nt: TGTGCCAGCAGCGTCGGACAGACCTACGAGCAGTACTTC; CDR3aa: CASSVGQTYEQYF
abundance: NA; j_gene: TRBJ2-3; d_gene: NA; v_gene: TRBV7-2; CDR3nt: TGTGCCAGCAGCTTAGCCCTAGATCGAGATACGCAGTATTTT; CDR3aa: CASSLALDRDTQYF
abundance: NA; j_gene: TRBJ1-2; d_gene: TRBD1; v_gene: TRBV9; CDR3nt: TGTGCCAGCAGCGTAGAGCCCTCAGGGGGAGGCTACACCTTC; CDR3aa: CASSVEPSGGGYTF
abundance: NA; j_gene: TRBJ1-2; d_gene: TRBD1; v_gene: TRBV6-5; CDR3nt: TGTGCCAGCAGCGGGACAGGACCCTATAACTATGGCTACACCTTC; CDR3aa: CASSGTGPYNYGYTF
abundance: NA; j_gene: TRBJ1-2; d_gene: NA; v_gene: TRBV2; CDR3nt: TGTGCCAGCATGCGCCAAGCTCGGAACTATGGCTACACCTTC; CDR3aa: CASMRQARNYGYTF
abundance: NA; j_gene: TRBJ2-7; d_gene: TRBD1; v_gene: TRBV5-1; CDR3nt: TGCGCCAGCAGCTTGGGCAGGGGGATCGACGAGCAGTACTTC; CDR3aa: CASSLGRGIDEQYF
abundance: NA; j_gene: TRBJ2-3; d_gene: TRBD1; v_gene: TRBV5-8; CDR3nt: TGTGCCAGCAGCTTTTTGCGGGACAGGGGGCTCGGAGATACGCAGTATTTT; CDR3aa: CASSFLRDRGLGDTQYF
abundance: NA; j_gene: TRBJ1-1; d_gene: NA; v_gene: TRBV2; CDR3nt: TGTGCCAGCAGCAGATCGGGGGGCTCCCCCGTCACTGAAGCTTTCTTT; CDR3aa: CASSRSGGSPVTEAFF
abundance: NA; j_gene: TRBJ2-3; d_gene: TRBD2; v_gene: TRBV19; CDR3nt: TGTGCCAGTAGTATCCTAGCGGGGGCTAGCACAGATACGCAGTATTTT; CDR3aa: CASSILAGASTDTQYF
abundance: once; j_gene: TRBJ1-6; d_gene: NA; v_gene: TRBV14; CDR3nt: TGTGCCAGCAGCCAAGGACAGGTTAAGGGTAATTCACCCCTCCACTTT; CDR3aa: CASSQGQVKGNSPLHF
abundance: NA; j_gene: TRBJ1-1; d_gene: NA; v_gene: TRBV30; CDR3nt: TGTGCCTGGAGGAGGGCGAGTGTGAACACTGAAGCTTTCTTT; CDR3aa: CAWRRASVNTEAFF
abundance: NA; j_gene: TRBJ2-5; d_gene: TRBD2; v_gene: TRBV7-9; CDR3nt: TGTGCCAGCAGCACAACCGGGACTAGCGGACAAGAGACCCAGTACTTC; CDR3aa: CASSTTGTSGQETQYF
abundance: once; j_gene: TRBJ2-3; d_gene: TRBD2; v_gene: TRBV7-9; CDR3nt: TGTGCCAGCAGCCCGCGGCGGGAGGTCACAGATACGCAGTATTTT; CDR3aa: CASSPRREVTDTQYF
abundance: NA; j_gene: TRBJ2-5; d_gene: TRBD2; v_gene: TRBV3-1/TRBV3-2; CDR3nt: TGTGCCAGCAGTCCCGGAGGATTGACTAGCGGGGGAAGACAGGAGACCCAGTACTTC; CDR3aa: CASSPGGLTSGGRQETQYF
abundance: NA; j_gene: TRBJ2-1; d_gene: TRBD2; v_gene: TRBV20-1; CDR3nt: TGCAGCGCCGGAGCGGGGAATGAGCAGTTCTTC; CDR3aa: CSAGAGNEQFF
abundance: NA; j_gene: TRBJ2-7; d_gene: NA; v_gene: TRBV7-9; CDR3nt: TGTGCCAGCAGCTTAGAGGGAGGATACTACGAGCAGTACTTC; CDR3aa: CASSLEGGYYEQYF
abundance: once; j_gene: TRBJ2-7; d_gene: NA; v_gene: TRBV29-1; CDR3nt: TGCAGCGTTGAGGGCCTCTCCTACGAGCAGTACTTC; CDR3aa: CSVEGLSYEQYF
abundance: NA; j_gene: TRBJ2-7; d_gene: TRBD1; v_gene: TRBV28; CDR3nt: TGTGCCAGCGTTGCTCAGGGGGCCCACGAGCAGTACTTC; CDR3aa: CASVAQGAHEQYF
abundance: NA; j_gene: TRBJ2-7; d_gene: TRBD2; v_gene: TRBV5-1; CDR3nt: TGCGCCAGCAGCTTCTCACTAGCGGGAGACGAGCAGTACTTC; CDR3aa: CASSFSLAGDEQYF
abundance: NA; j_gene: TRBJ1-4; d_gene: NA; v_gene: TRBV3-1/TRBV3-2; CDR3nt: TGTGCCAGCAGCCCACCCGGGTCCATGGATGAAAAACTGTTTTTT; CDR3aa: CASSPPGSMDEKLFF
abundance: once; j_gene: TRBJ1-1; d_gene: TRBD1; v_gene: TRBV30; CDR3nt: TGTGCCTGGAGTTTGGACAGGCACACTGAAGCTTTCTTT; CDR3aa: CAWSLDRHTEAFF
abundance: NA; j_gene: TRBJ2-7; d_gene: NA; v_gene: TRBV29-1; CDR3nt: TGCAGCGTTGCCCGGGGCTACGAGCAGTACTTC; CDR3aa: CSVARGYEQYF
abundance: NA; j_gene: TRBJ1-2; d_gene: TRBD1; v_gene: TRBV30; CDR3nt: TGTGCCTGGAATAAAGACAGGGGGCTTAACTATGGCTACACCTTC; CDR3aa: CAWNKDRGLNYGYTF
abundance: NA; j_gene: TRBJ1-4; d_gene: NA; v_gene: TRBV4-2; CDR3nt: TGTGCCAGCAGCCAAGGAAGCGGGACTAATGAAAAACTGTTTTTT; CDR3aa: CASSQGSGTNEKLFF
abundance: NA; j_gene: TRBJ1-2; d_gene: TRBD1; v_gene: TRBV6-5; CDR3nt: TGTGCCAGCAGTTTAGAGACAGGGGGCGCCGGCTATGGCTACACCTTC; CDR3aa: CASSLETGGAGYGYTF
abundance: once; j_gene: TRBJ2-1; d_gene: TRBD2; v_gene: TRBV9; CDR3nt: TGTGCCAGCAGCGTAAGACTAGCGGAAAGGAGCTCCTACAATGAGCAGTTCTTC; CDR3aa: CASSVRLAERSSYNEQFF
abundance: NA; j_gene: TRBJ2-5; d_gene: NA; v_gene: TRBV5-1; CDR3nt: TGCGCCAGCAGCTTGATCCATCCAGGCGAGACCCAGTACTTC; CDR3aa: CASSLIHPGETQYF
abundance: NA; j_gene: TRBJ1-1; d_gene: TRBD1; v_gene: TRBV14; CDR3nt: TGTGCCAGCAGCCCTTTACAGGGGGCGATCACTGAAGCTTTCTTT; CDR3aa: CASSPLQGAITEAFF
abundance: NA; j_gene: TRBJ2-1; d_gene: NA; v_gene: TRBV7-9; CDR3nt: TGTGCCAGCAGCTTAGTATCCGCACTCAATGAGCAGTTCTTC; CDR3aa: CASSLVSALNEQFF
abundance: once; j_gene: TRBJ1-1; d_gene: TRBD1; v_gene: TRBV4-1; CDR3nt: TGCGCCAGCAGCCCCCGGACAGGGGGAGGCACAAGTGTGAACGTGGCTTTCTTT; CDR3aa: CASSPRTGGGTSVNVAFF
abundance: NA; j_gene: TRBJ2-2; d_gene: NA; v_gene: TRBV5-1; CDR3nt: TGCGCCAGCAGCGGATCCTTCGGCGGCACCGGGGAGCTGTTTTTT; CDR3aa: CASSGSFGGTGELFF
abundance: NA; j_gene: TRBJ2-7; d_gene: NA; v_gene: TRBV10-3; CDR3nt: TGTGCCATCAGTGAATCCGGTTACGAGCAGTACTTC; CDR3aa: CAISESGYEQYF
abundance: NA; j_gene: TRBJ2-1; d_gene: NA; v_gene: TRBV7-2; CDR3nt: TGTGCCAGCAGCTTAGATTCTATCAATGAGCAGTTCTTC; CDR3aa: CASSLDSINEQFF
abundance: NA; j_gene: TRBJ1-6; d_gene: NA; v_gene: TRBV19; CDR3nt: TGTGCCAGTAGTACCGGGAGTTTTAATTCACCCCTCCACTTT; CDR3aa: CASSTGSFNSPLHF
abundance: few; j_gene: TRBJ2-6; d_gene: TRBD1; v_gene: TRBV2; CDR3nt: TGTGCCAGCCGGGACAGGGGTCCCTCTGGGGCCAACGTCCTGACTTTC; CDR3aa: CASRDRGPSGANVLTF
abundance: once; j_gene: TRBJ2-7; d_gene: NA; v_gene: TRBV11-2; CDR3nt: TGTGCCAGCAGCTTTATGCTAGGGGAAGGTAACGAGCAGTACTTC; CDR3aa: CASSFMLGEGNEQYF
abundance: NA; j_gene: TRBJ1-1; d_gene: NA; v_gene: TRBV15; CDR3nt: TGTGCCACCAGCAGAGGGTCGGGGGACACTGAAGCTTTCTTT; CDR3aa: CATSRGSGDTEAFF
abundance: NA; j_gene: TRBJ1-1; d_gene: NA; v_gene: TRBV7-2; CDR3nt: TGTGCCAGCAGCTTAGAGTACTACACTGAAGCTTTCTTT; CDR3aa: CASSLEYYTEAFF
abundance: once; j_gene: TRBJ1-5; d_gene: TRBD1; v_gene: TRBV28; CDR3nt: TGTGCCAGCGGAGGGACAGGGGGCCCTCATATGAATCAGCCCCAGCATTTT; CDR3aa: CASGGTGGPHMNQPQHF
abundance: NA; j_gene: TRBJ1-2; d_gene: NA; v_gene: TRBV6-1; CDR3nt: TGTGCCAGCAGTGAAGCGTCAGGGAACCTATTAAACTATGGCTACACCTTC; CDR3aa: CASSEASGNLLNYGYTF
abundance: NA; j_gene: TRBJ1-6; d_gene: TRBD1; v_gene: TRBV6-5; CDR3nt: TGTGCCAGCAGTTACACTAGACAGGGGAATTCACCCCTCCACTTT; CDR3aa: CASSYTRQGNSPLHF
abundance: NA; j_gene: TRBJ2-1; d_gene: TRBD2; v_gene: TRBV18; CDR3nt: TGTGCCAGCTCAAGGATGGTAACTAGCGGGAGTGATGAGCAGTTCTTC; CDR3aa: CASSRMVTSGSDEQFF
abundance: once; j_gene: TRBJ2-1; d_gene: TRBD2; v_gene: TRBV18; CDR3nt: TGTGCCAGCTCACCTAGGACTAGCGGGAGAGGGGATGAGCAGTTCTTC; CDR3aa: CASSPRTSGRGDEQFF
abundance: NA; j_gene: TRBJ1-2; d_gene: TRBD1; v_gene: TRBV6-5; CDR3nt: TGTGCCAGCAGTTCGGGTGCAGGGGGAAGTTATGGCTACACCTTC; CDR3aa: CASSSGAGGSYGYTF
abundance: NA; j_gene: TRBJ1-2; d_gene: NA; v_gene: TRBV28; CDR3nt: TGTGCCAGCAGACCCGGACAGTCAGGATTTTATGGCTACACCTTC; CDR3aa: CASRPGQSGFYGYTF